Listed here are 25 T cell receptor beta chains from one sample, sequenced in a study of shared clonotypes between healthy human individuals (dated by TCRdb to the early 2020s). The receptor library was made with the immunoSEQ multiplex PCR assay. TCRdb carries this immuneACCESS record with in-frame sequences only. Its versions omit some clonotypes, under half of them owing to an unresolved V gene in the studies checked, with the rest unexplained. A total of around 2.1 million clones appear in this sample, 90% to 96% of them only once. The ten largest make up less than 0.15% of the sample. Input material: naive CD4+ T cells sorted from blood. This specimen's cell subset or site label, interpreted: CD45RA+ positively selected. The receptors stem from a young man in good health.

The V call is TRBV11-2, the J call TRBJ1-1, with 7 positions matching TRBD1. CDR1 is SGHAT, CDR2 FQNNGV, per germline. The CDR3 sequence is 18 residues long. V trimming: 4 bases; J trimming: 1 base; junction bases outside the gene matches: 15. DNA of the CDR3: TGTGCCAGCAGCTCCTCCGAGAAGGGGGCTCTGTGGAACACTGAAGCTTTCTTT. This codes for CASSSSEKGALWNTEAFF.

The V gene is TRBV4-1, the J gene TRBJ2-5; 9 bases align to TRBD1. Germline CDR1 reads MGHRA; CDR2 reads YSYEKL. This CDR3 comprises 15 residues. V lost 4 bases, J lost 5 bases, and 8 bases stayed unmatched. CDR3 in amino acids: CASSLTGGGGETQYF. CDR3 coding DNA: TGCGCCAGCAGCCTTACAGGGGGCGGAGGGGAGACCCAGTACTTC.

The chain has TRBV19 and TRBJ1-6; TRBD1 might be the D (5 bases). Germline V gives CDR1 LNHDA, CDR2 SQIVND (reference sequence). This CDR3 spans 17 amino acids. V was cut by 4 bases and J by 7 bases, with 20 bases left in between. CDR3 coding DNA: TGTGCCAGTAGTACCCTTGTACGGCAGGGCAAGAATTCACCCCTCCACTTT. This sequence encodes CASSTLVRQGKNSPLHF.

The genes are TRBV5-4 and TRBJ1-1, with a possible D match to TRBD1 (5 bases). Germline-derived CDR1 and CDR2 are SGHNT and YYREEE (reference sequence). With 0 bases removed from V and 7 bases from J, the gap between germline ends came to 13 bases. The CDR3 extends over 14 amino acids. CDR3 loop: CASSLVGVQGEAFF. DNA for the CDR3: TGTGCCAGCAGCTTGGTTGGGGTCCAGGGTGAAGCTTTCTTT.

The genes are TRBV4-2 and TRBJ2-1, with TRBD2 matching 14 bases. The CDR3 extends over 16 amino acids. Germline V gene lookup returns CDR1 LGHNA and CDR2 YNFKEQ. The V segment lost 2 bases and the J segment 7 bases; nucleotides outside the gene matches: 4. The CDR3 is CASSQTTSGGANEQFF. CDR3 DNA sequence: TGTGCCAGCAGCCAAACGACTAGCGGGGGGGCAAATGAGCAGTTCTTC.

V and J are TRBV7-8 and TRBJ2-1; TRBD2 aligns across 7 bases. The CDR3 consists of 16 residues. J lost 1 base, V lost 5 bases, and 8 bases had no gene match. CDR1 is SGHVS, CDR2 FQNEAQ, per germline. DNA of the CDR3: TGTGCCAGCAGCCCTGCTGGACTAGGATCCTACAATGAGCAGTTCTTC. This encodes CASSPAGLGSYNEQFF. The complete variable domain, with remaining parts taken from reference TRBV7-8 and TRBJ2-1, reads GAGVSQSPRYKVAKRGQDVALRCDPISGHVSLFWYQQALGQGPEFLTYFQNEAQLDKSGLPSDRFFAERPEGSVSTLKIQRTQQEDSAVYLCASSPAGLGSYNEQFFGPGTRLTVL.

The CDR3 reads CASSLAGQGHSPLHF. Written as DNA, the CDR3 is TGCGCCAGCAGCTTGGCGGGACAGGGGCATTCACCCCTCCACTTT. The chain joins TRBV5-1 to TRBJ1-6; TRBD1 aligns across 10 bases. This CDR3 has 15 amino acids. Germline CDR1 reads SGHRS; CDR2 reads YFSETQ. With V trimmed by 0 bases and J by 8 bases, 2 bases remained unmatched.

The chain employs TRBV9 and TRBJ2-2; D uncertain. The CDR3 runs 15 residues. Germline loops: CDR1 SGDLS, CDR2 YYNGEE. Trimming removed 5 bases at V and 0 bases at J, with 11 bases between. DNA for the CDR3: TGTGCCAGCAGTCGGAAAGGGACGAACACCGGGGAGCTGTTTTTT. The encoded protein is CASSRKGTNTGELFF.

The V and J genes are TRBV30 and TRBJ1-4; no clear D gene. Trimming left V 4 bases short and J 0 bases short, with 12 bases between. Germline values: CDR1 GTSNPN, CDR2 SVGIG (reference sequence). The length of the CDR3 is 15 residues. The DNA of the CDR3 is TGTGCCTGGAAGCCCCGTCCCACAACTAATGAAAAACTGTTTTTT. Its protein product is CAWKPRPTTNEKLFF.

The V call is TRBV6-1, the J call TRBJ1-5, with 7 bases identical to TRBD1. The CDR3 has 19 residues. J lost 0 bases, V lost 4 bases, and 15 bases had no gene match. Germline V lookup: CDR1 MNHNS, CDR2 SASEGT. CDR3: CASSAPAGGIVHSNQPQHF. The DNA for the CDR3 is TGTGCCAGCAGTGCCCCGGCAGGGGGTATAGTCCATAGCAATCAGCCCCAGCATTTT.

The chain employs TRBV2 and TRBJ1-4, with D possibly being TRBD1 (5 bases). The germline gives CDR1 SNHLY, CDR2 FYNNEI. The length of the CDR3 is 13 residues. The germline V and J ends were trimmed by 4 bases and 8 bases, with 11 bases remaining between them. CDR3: CASSAGTTEKLFF. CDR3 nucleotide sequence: TGTGCCAGCAGTGCGGGGACCACAGAAAAACTGTTTTTT. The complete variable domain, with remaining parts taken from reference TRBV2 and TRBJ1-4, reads EPEVTQTPSHQVTQMGQEVILRCVPISNHLYFYWYRQILGQKVEFLVSFYNNEISEKSEIFDDQFSVERPDGSNFTLKIRSTKLEDSAMYFCASSAGTTEKLFFGSGTQLSVL.

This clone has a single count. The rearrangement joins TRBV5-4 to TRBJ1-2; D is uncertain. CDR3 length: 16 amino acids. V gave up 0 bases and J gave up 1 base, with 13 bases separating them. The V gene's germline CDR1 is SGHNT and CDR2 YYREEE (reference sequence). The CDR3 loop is CASSLARTASNYGYTF. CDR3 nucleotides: TGTGCCAGCAGCTTGGCTAGGACGGCCAGTAACTATGGCTACACCTTC.

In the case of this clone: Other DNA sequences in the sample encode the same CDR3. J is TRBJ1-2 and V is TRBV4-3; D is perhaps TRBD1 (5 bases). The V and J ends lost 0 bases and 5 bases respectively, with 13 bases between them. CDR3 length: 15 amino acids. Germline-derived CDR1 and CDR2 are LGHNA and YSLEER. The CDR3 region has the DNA TGCGCCAGCAGCCAAGATTTAGGGCAGGGTTATGGCTACACCTTC. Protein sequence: CASSQDLGQGYGYTF.

CDR3 sequence reads: CASSLVGNGELFF. DNA of the CDR3: TGTGCCAGCAGCTTAGTAGGAAACGGGGAGCTGTTTTTT. The rearrangement uses TRBV7-8 and TRBJ2-2; D is unresolved. The V end lost 1 base, the J end lost 7 bases, and 7 bases lay between the germline ends. Germline CDR1 and CDR2: SGHVS and FQNEAQ. The CDR3 is 13 amino acids.

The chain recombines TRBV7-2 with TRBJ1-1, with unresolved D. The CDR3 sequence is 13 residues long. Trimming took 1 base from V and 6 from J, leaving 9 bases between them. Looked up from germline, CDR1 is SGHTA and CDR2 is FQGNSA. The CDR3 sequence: CASSLERQSEAFF. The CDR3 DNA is TGTGCCAGCAGCTTAGAGAGGCAGTCTGAAGCTTTCTTT.

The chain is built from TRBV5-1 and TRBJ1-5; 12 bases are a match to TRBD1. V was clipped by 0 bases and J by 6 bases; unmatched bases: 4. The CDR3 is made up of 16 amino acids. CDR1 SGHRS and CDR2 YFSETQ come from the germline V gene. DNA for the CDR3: TGCGCCAGCAGCTTGGCAGGGACAGGGGGCGGTCAGCCCCAGCATTTT. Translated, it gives CASSLAGTGGGQPQHF.

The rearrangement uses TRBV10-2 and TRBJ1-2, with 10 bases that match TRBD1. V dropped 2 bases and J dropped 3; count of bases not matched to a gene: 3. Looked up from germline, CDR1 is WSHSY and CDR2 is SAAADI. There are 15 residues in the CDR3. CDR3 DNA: TGCGCCAGCAGTGAGGGGACAGGGGTAGACTATGGCTACACCTTC. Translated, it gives CASSEGTGVDYGYTF.

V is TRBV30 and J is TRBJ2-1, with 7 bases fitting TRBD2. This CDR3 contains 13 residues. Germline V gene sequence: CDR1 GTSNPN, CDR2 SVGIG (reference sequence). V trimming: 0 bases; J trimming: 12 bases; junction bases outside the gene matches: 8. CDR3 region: CAWSVAGSRGQFF. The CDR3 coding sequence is TGTGCCTGGAGTGTAGCGGGGTCTAGGGGGCAGTTCTTC.

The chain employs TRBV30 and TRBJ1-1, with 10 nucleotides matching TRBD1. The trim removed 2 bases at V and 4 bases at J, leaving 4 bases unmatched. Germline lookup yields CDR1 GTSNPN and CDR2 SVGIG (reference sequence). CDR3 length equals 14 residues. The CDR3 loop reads CAWSRTGGTTEAFF. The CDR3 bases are TGTGCCTGGAGTCGGACAGGGGGGACCACTGAAGCTTTCTTT.

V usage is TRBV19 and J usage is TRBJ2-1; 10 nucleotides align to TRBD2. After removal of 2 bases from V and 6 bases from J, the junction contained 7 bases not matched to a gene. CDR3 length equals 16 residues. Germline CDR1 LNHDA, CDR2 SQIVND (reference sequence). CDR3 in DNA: TGTGCCAGTAGTATAACCAGCGGGAGGGCCGGCAATGAGCAGTTCTTC. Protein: CASSITSGRAGNEQFF.

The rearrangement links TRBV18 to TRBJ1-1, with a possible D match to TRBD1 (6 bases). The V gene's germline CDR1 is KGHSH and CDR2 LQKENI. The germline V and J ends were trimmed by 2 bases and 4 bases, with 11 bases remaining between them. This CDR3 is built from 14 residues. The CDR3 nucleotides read TGTGCCAGCTCACCAGGACAGTTTATCACTGAAGCTTTCTTT. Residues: CASSPGQFITEAFF. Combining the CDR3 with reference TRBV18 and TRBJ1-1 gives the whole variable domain NAGVMQNPRHLVRRRGQEARLRCSPMKGHSHVYWYRQLPEEGLKFMVYLQKENIIDESGMPKERFSAEFPKEGPSILRIQQVVRGDSAAYFCASSPGQFITEAFFGQGTRLTVV.

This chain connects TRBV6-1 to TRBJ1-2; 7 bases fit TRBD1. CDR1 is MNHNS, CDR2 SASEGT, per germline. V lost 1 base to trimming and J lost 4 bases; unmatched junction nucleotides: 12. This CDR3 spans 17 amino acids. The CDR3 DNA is TGTGCCAGCAGTGAAGAAAAGGGACAGTCATTCGCCTATGGCTACACCTTC. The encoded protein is CASSEEKGQSFAYGYTF.

The CDR3: CASSLKVYQDSTYEQYF. The CDR3 bases are TGTGCCAGCAGCTTAAAGGTTTACCAGGACTCCACCTACGAGCAGTACTTC. This chain uses TRBV7-2 with TRBJ2-7, with a possible D match to TRBD2 (5 bases). Germline CDR1 and CDR2: SGHTA and FQGNSA. The V end lost 2 bases, the J end lost 2 bases, and 19 bases lay between the germline ends. The length of the CDR3 is 17 residues.

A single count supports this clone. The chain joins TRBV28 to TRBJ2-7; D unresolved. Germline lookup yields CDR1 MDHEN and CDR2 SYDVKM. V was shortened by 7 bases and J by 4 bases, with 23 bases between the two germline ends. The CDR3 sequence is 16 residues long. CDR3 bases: TGTGCCAGCACCAAGGGATGGGTCGGGCCCCCTTACGAGCAGTACTTC. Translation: CASTKGWVGPPYEQYF.

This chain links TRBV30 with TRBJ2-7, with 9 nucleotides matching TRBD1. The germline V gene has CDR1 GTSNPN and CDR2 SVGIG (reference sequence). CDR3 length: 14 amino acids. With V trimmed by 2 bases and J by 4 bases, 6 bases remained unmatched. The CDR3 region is CAWSSGTGIYEQYF. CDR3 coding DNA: TGTGCCTGGAGTTCCGGGACAGGGATTTACGAGCAGTACTTC.